A single sample gave rise to the 3 T cell receptor beta chains below, sequenced in a study of T cells after yellow fever vaccination. One entry per CDR3 protein results from TCRdb running MiXCR on the 5' RACE reads. The sample contains 300,000 or so distinct CDR3 sequences, roughly 7% of which appear only once. The material was PBMCs, obtained approximately 40 days after the first yellow fever vaccination. These receptors originate from a young man who received the YFV17D yellow fever vaccine.

This CDR3 reads CASSRDRGSTDTQYF. CDR3 DNA: TGCGCCAGCAGCAGGGACAGGGGAAGCACAGATACGCAGTATTTT. This chain joins TRBV5-1 and TRBJ2-3; TRBD1 aligns across 10 bases. CDR3 size: 15 residues. Germline V gives CDR1 SGHRS, CDR2 YFSETQ. The V gene end was trimmed by 4 bases and the J gene end by 0 bases; junction bases not matched to a gene: 2.

There are a few counts of this clonotype. The chain carries TRBV5-4 and TRBJ2-7, with D possibly TRBD2 on 6 matching bases. The CDR3 length is 14 residues. CDR1 is SGHNT, CDR2 YYREEE, per germline (reference sequence). Trimming stripped 3 bases from V and 2 bases from J, with 12 bases between. The CDR3 reads CASSSGGTTYEQYV. CDR3 in DNA: TGTGCCAGCAGCTCCGGGGGAACCACCTACGAGCAGTACGTC.

The table lists this clonotype with a few counts. The chain links TRBV3-1 to TRBJ2-5; no definite D call. This CDR3 comprises 16 residues. CDR1 LGHDT and CDR2 YNNKEL come from the germline V gene (reference sequence). Trimming removed 1 base at V and 2 bases at J, with 14 bases between. For the CDR3, the DNA is TGTGCCAGCAGCCAAGGGGAAGGGCAGCCACAAGAGACCCAGTACTTC. As protein: CASSQGEGQPQETQYF.